These 27 T cell receptor beta chains were sequenced from one sample in a study of T cell changes during pregnancy in multiple sclerosis. The table came from immunoSEQ multiplex PCR; TCRdb's copy has only in-frame clones and leaves some out. The data show 40,000 to 45,000 clones, 75% to 90% seen once. The input for sequencing was CD4+ T cells from peripheral blood mononuclear cells, taken in the first trimester of pregnancy. The source of these receptors is a female donor with multiple sclerosis, enrolled in a pregnancy study.

J is TRBJ1-2 and V is TRBV28, with 9 bases that match TRBD1. Germline V gene lookup returns CDR1 MDHEN and CDR2 SYDVKM. This CDR3 contains 15 residues. V was pared by 5 bases and J by 6 bases, with 10 bases of the junction left unmatched. The CDR3 spells CASSKLQGAINGYTF. CDR3 bases: TGTGCCAGCAGTAAGTTACAGGGGGCGATAAATGGCTACACCTTC.

This clone was seen more than once but under ten times. V and J are TRBV5-4 and TRBJ1-1; D may be TRBD1 (5 bases). Germline-derived CDR1 and CDR2 are SGHNT and YYREEE (reference sequence). This CDR3 is 14 amino acids long. With 3 bases removed from V and 1 base from J, the gap between germline ends came to 10 bases. The CDR3 loop reads CASSSTGGNTEAFF. For the CDR3, the DNA is TGTGCCAGCAGCTCGACGGGGGGGAACACTGAAGCTTTCTTT.

The chain has TRBV11-2 and TRBJ2-7; 9 bases map to TRBD1. CDR1 and CDR2 from the germline V gene are SGHAT and FQNNGV. This CDR3 has 16 amino acids. Germline trimming cut 3 bases from V and 4 bases from J; bases unmatched to any gene: 10. The CDR3 coding sequence is TGTGCCAGCAGCTTGCTTTGGACAGGGGTTAGTTACGAGCAGTACTTC. Translating gives CASSLLWTGVSYEQYF.

A single count supports this clone. The V and J genes are TRBV5-1 and TRBJ1-4; TRBD1 is a possible D gene (6 bases). Trimming pared 0 bases from V and 5 bases from J, leaving 17 bases between. Germline V gene sequence: CDR1 SGHRS, CDR2 YFSETQ. This CDR3 is built from 17 residues. CDR3 amino acids: CASSLVVGPGVNEKLFF. CDR3 coding DNA: TGCGCCAGCAGCTTGGTCGTGGGACCAGGGGTGAATGAAAAACTGTTTTTT.

The chain recombines TRBV19 with TRBJ1-1; no reliable D call. The CDR3 spans 14 residues. The germline CDR1 and CDR2 sequences are LNHDA and SQIVND (reference sequence). V lost 5 bases and J 1 base, leaving 11 bases between the germline ends. The CDR3 sequence: CASSVMTENTEAFF. The CDR3, as DNA: TGTGCCAGTAGTGTGATGACTGAGAACACTGAAGCTTTCTTT.

This clone has a handful of counts. The V call is TRBV7-9, the J call TRBJ1-3; D remains ambiguous. This CDR3 region has 14 residues. V shed 2 bases and J shed 1 base, with 6 bases lying between them. Germline-derived CDR1 and CDR2 are SEHNR and FQNEAQ (reference sequence). CDR3 loop: CASSLQDSGNTIYF. The CDR3 DNA reads TGTGCCAGCAGCTTACAGGATTCTGGAAACACCATATATTTT.

The rearrangement joins TRBV7-2 to TRBJ2-7, with TRBD2 matching over 7 bases. V shed 1 base and J 4 bases; nucleotides not matched to a gene: 4. This CDR3 is 14 amino acids long. CDR1 SGHTA and CDR2 FQGNSA come from the germline V gene. The CDR3 coding sequence is TGTGCCAGCAGCTTAGGGGGGGGGAAGTACGAGCAGTACTTC. Its protein product is CASSLGGGKYEQYF.

The chain carries TRBV9 and TRBJ2-5; TRBD2 agrees at 12 bases. The CDR3 totals 16 residues. Germline V gives CDR1 SGDLS, CDR2 YYNGEE. Losses at the gene ends were 0 bases for V and 3 bases for J; bases not matched to a gene: 3. DNA for the CDR3: TGTGCCAGCAGCGTAGGCCGGACTAGCGGGGAAGAGACCCAGTACTTC. It encodes CASSVGRTSGEETQYF. The complete variable domain, with remaining parts taken from reference TRBV9 and TRBJ2-5, reads DSGVTQTPKHLITATGQRVTLRCSPRSGDLSVYWYQQSLDQGLQFLIQYYNGEERAKGNILERFSAQQFPDLHSELNLSSLELGDSALYFCASSVGRTSGEETQYFGPGTRLLVL.

This rearrangement joins TRBV28 to TRBJ2-1; D perhaps matches TRBD1 (5 bases). The V gene's germline CDR1 is MDHEN and CDR2 SYDVKM. V shed 6 bases and J shed 9 bases, with 15 bases lying between them. This CDR3 is built from 13 residues. DNA for the CDR3: TGTGCCAGCAGCCCGGGCCGTAGGGGTGAGCAGTTCTTC. This sequence encodes CASSPGRRGEQFF.

The CDR3 sequence: CASSPPSTGAKNIQYF. The CDR3 nucleotides are TGTGCCAGCTCACCACCGTCTACAGGAGCCAAAAACATTCAGTACTTC. V gene TRBV18 combines with J gene TRBJ2-4, with TRBD1 as a possible D gene (5 bases). The CDR3 is made up of 16 amino acids. CDR1 and CDR2 (germline): KGHSH, LQKENI. V lost 0 bases and J 0 bases, leaving 9 bases between the germline ends.

The rearrangement uses TRBV7-9 and TRBJ2-2; unclear D gene. CDR1 and CDR2 (germline): SEHNR, FQNEAQ (reference sequence). Trimming removed 1 base from V and 6 bases from J, with 9 bases in between. CDR3 size: 14 residues. This CDR3 reads CASSLGVFAGELFF. The DNA for the CDR3 is TGTGCCAGCAGCTTAGGCGTTTTCGCCGGGGAGCTGTTTTTT.

J is TRBJ2-7 and V is TRBV5-4; 14 bases align to TRBD2. With V trimmed by 1 base and J by 6 bases, 6 bases remained unmatched. The germline V gene encodes CDR1 SGHNT and CDR2 YYREEE (reference sequence). The length of the CDR3 is 16 residues. This CDR3 reads CASSLNGLAGGGEQYF. CDR3 DNA sequence: TGTGCCAGCAGCTTGAACGGACTAGCGGGAGGAGGCGAGCAGTACTTC.

The rearrangement uses TRBV21-1 and TRBJ2-7; the table gives TRBD1 as D, unverified against the DNA. TRBV21-1 is a known pseudogene. The length of the CDR3 is 15 residues. The CDR3 protein is CASIPTGANPYEQYF. The CDR3 DNA follows: TGTGCCAGCATCCCGACAGGGGCAAACCCCTACGAGCAGTACTTC.

This rearrangement joins TRBV5-1 to TRBJ2-1; 7 bases align to TRBD1. Per the germline V gene, CDR1 is SGHRS and CDR2 is YFSETQ. The V segment lost 3 bases and the J segment 5 bases; nucleotides outside the gene matches: 14. This CDR3 has 17 residues. The CDR3 bases are TGCGCCAGCAGCTCGGGTTCTACAGGGGTGGGGAACAATGAGCAGTTCTTC. Its protein product is CASSSGSTGVGNNEQFF.

The chain employs TRBV28 and TRBJ2-7; 12 bases are a match to TRBD2. Germline V gene lookup returns CDR1 MDHEN and CDR2 SYDVKM. Germline trimming cut 5 bases from V and 12 bases from J; bases unmatched to any gene: 5. This CDR3 spans 12 amino acids. The CDR3 spells CASSPGLAGSYF. The CDR3 coding sequence is TGTGCCAGCAGTCCTGGACTAGCGGGATCGTACTTC.

V usage is TRBV10-3 and J usage is TRBJ1-1; 7 bases are a match to TRBD1. Germline CDR1 reads ENHRY; CDR2 reads SYGVKD. After removal of 10 bases from V and 3 bases from J, the junction contained 14 bases not matched to a gene. The CDR3 loop spans 15 amino acids. The CDR3 sequence is CATSRQGSEDTEAFF. CDR3 in DNA: TGTGCCACCAGCCGACAGGGCTCGGAGGACACTGAAGCTTTCTTT.

The chain links TRBV5-6 to TRBJ1-4; a possible D gene is TRBD1 (5 bases). V lost 4 bases, J lost 2 bases, and 12 bases lay in between. CDR1 and CDR2 from the germline V gene are SGHDT and YYEEEE. The CDR3 loop spans 15 amino acids. CDR3: CASSKRGLTNEKLFF. For the CDR3, the DNA is TGTGCCAGCAGCAAAAGGGGTTTGACTAATGAAAAACTGTTTTTT.

Comment on this clone: A read error is possible here, since a much larger clone lies one base away. Other DNA sequences in the sample encode the same CDR3. The V and J genes are TRBV7-2 and TRBJ2-3; D ambiguous. This CDR3 has 14 amino acids. V lost 1 base and J lost 0, with 5 bases in between. Germline-derived CDR1 and CDR2 are SGHTA and FQGNSA. In DNA form, the CDR3 reads TGTGCCAGCAGCTTAGTACAGAGCACAGATACGCAGTATTTT. Residues: CASSLVQSTDTQYF.

The J gene is TRBJ2-2, the V gene TRBV5-6, with 10 nucleotides matching TRBD2. J was trimmed by 6 bases and V by 4 bases; bases with no gene match: 6. CDR1 SGHDT and CDR2 YYEEEE come from the germline V gene. The CDR3 length is 15 residues. Here the CDR3 DNA reads TGTGCCAGCAGCGGTAACAGCGGGAGGGCCGGGGAGCTGTTTTTT. It encodes CASSGNSGRAGELFF.

The chain uses TRBV18 and TRBJ2-1, with D perhaps matching TRBD2 (6 bases). The V gene lost 3 bases and the J gene lost 8 bases, with 11 bases spanning the gap. This CDR3 contains 13 residues. Germline V CDR1 and CDR2: KGHSH, LQKENI. The CDR3 region has the DNA TGTGCCAGCTCACCGACTAGTGGTGATGAGCAGTTCTTC. Amino acids: CASSPTSGDEQFF.

The J gene is TRBJ2-2, the V gene TRBV4-3; D is undetermined. The germline CDR1 and CDR2 sequences are LGHNA and YSLEER. Trimming stripped 2 bases from V and 1 base from J, with 14 bases between. The CDR3 loop spans 17 amino acids. The chain's CDR3 is CASSQLNGVKNTGELFF. Here the CDR3 DNA reads TGCGCCAGCAGCCAACTAAACGGAGTCAAGAACACCGGGGAGCTGTTTTTT.

V gene TRBV21-1 combines with J gene TRBJ1-1; no check of the table's D call, TRBD1, against the DNA was made. TRBV21-1 is assigned pseudogene status. This CDR3 spans 14 amino acids. The DNA for the CDR3 is TGTGCCAGCAGCAGGGGACAGGCGGGCGCTGAAGCTTTCTTT. It is translated as CASSRGQAGAEAFF.

The genes are TRBV4-1 and TRBJ1-5; no definite D call. Germline CDR1 MGHRA, CDR2 YSYEKL. CDR3 length: 15 amino acids. Deletions cut 4 bases from V and 0 bases from J, with 10 bases between. CDR3 region: CASSLTPHSNQPQHF. DNA of the CDR3: TGCGCCAGCAGCCTGACACCCCATAGCAATCAGCCCCAGCATTTT.

V is TRBV4-1 and J is TRBJ2-1; D gene uncertain. CDR3 length: 15 residues. CDR1 is MGHRA, CDR2 YSYEKL, per germline. Deletions cut 4 bases from V and 5 bases from J, with 15 bases between. The CDR3 sequence is CASSLADLRNNEQFF. Written as DNA, the CDR3 is TGCGCCAGCAGCCTCGCTGACCTGAGGAACAATGAGCAGTTCTTC.

The J gene is TRBJ2-1, the V gene TRBV19, with TRBD2 matching over 8 bases. The trim removed 6 bases at V and 3 bases at J, leaving 7 bases unmatched. Germline V gene data show CDR1 as LNHDA and CDR2 as SQIVND (reference sequence). This CDR3 region has 15 residues. This CDR3 is CASSPTSAVYNEQFF. In DNA form, the CDR3 reads TGTGCCAGTAGCCCGACTAGCGCGGTCTACAATGAGCAGTTCTTC.

This rearrangement joins TRBV6-6 to TRBJ2-7; 8 positions match TRBD1. Trimming at V came to 0 bases and at J to 6 bases, leaving 7 bases not matched to a gene. The CDR3 has 15 residues. Per the germline V gene, CDR1 is MNHNY and CDR2 is SVGAGI (reference sequence). DNA of the CDR3: TGTGCCAGCAGTTACTCGGTGGACAGGGTTGGCGAGCAGTACTTC. Residues: CASSYSVDRVGEQYF.

The chain joins TRBV27 to TRBJ1-4; 8 bases are shared with TRBD1. The CDR3 runs 15 residues. Unmatched junction bases numbered 8, after V lost 8 bases and J lost 3 bases. Germline-derived CDR1 and CDR2 are MNHEY and SMNVEV (reference sequence). The CDR3 region has the DNA TGTGCCAGCCACGGGACAGGATCGGCTAATGAAAAACTGTTTTTT. The encoded protein is CASHGTGSANEKLFF.